The T cell receptor (beta chain) described here comes from a study of shared clonotypes between healthy human individuals. Study-wide findings and caveats: The naive CD4 repertoires of a few donors were compared, and approximately 5% of clonotypes were shared. Sampling was confined to blood; repertoires within tissues likely differ.

In the naive CD8 group, cells lacked CD45RO and were positively selected for CCR7, so terminally differentiated effector memory CD45RA+ cells were left out. The V end was cut by 1 base, the J end by 0 bases, with 13 bases between. Germline V gives CDR1 SEHNR, CDR2 FQNEAQ (reference sequence). The CDR3 is 17 residues long. Points on this clone: Its antigen remains unidentified.

The table came from immunoSEQ multiplex PCR; TCRdb's copy has only in-frame clones and leaves some out. There are roughly 2.1 million clones in the sample; 93% occur only once, and roughly 1.8% lies in the top ten. This sequence originates from a man in his late teens or twenties in good health. Some clones in this sample may be carry-over from other donors' samples. The sample was naive CD8+ T cells from PBMCs. The genes are TRBV7-9 and TRBJ2-1; D is uncertain. The CDR3 is CASSLGGSLSSYNEQFF. The DNA for the CDR3 is TGTGCCAGCAGCTTAGGAGGCAGTTTAAGCTCCTACAATGAGCAGTTCTTC.